The clone carrying this T cell receptor (beta chain) was seen a few times. The antigen is not known. Together with a sample-barcoded 5' primer, a J-beta primer mix was included in a second PCR lasting about 6 to 11 cycles. TCRdb re-called the 5' RACE reads through MiXCR, storing one row per CDR3 protein. The repertoire holds around 710,000 distinct CDR3 sequences, with roughly 47% as singletons. The sample is drawn from a study of blood T cells in healthy people across ages. Whole-study findings and limits: TCR beta diversity was tightly associated with the proportion of naive T cells.

CDR3 size: 15 residues. V dropped 0 bases and J dropped 3 bases, with 10 bases sitting between them. CDR1 and CDR2 (germline): MGHRA, YSYEKL. Sample: blood. J is TRBJ2-3 and V is TRBV4-1; the D is unclear. This TCR came from a woman aged 55-75 years in good health. The CDR3 bases are TGCGCCAGCAGCCAAGATCAGTTACGAACAGATACGCAGTATTTT. Protein sequence: CASSQDQLRTDTQYF.